The 2 T cell receptor beta chains below come from one sample, sequenced in a study of Graves' ophthalmopathy and Graves' hyperthyroidism. Investigators amplified TCR beta CDR3 regions from RNA transcripts. RT-PCR was first run with HTBI primers, then multiplex PCR in a second round. From the multiplex PCR reads, TCRdb called clonotypes with MiXCR, one entry per CDR3 protein. The sample lists about 700,000 distinct CDR3 sequences; roughly two fifths were seen once. Sequencing input: peripheral blood. These receptors originate from an adult man with Graves' ophthalmopathy.

This clonotype showed up many times. The chain employs TRBV2 and TRBJ2-7, with D perhaps matching TRBD2 (6 bases). The ends were cut back, 5 bases at V and 6 bases at J, with 17 bases in the middle. Per germline, CDR1 SNHLY and CDR2 FYNNEI. This CDR3 is 14 amino acids long. The CDR3 is CASSPDSAGTEQYF. In DNA form, the CDR3 reads TGTGCCAGCAGTCCCGACAGTGCGGGGACCGAGCAGTACTTC. The full variable domain, with the rest looked up from reference TRBV2 and TRBJ2-7, is EPEVTQTPSHQVTQMGQEVILRCVPISNHLYFYWYRQILGQKVEFLVSFYNNEISEKSEIFDDQFSVERPDGSNFTLKIRSTKLEDSAMYFCASSPDSAGTEQYFGPGTRLTVT.

This clonotype was detected a few times. The rearrangement uses TRBV9 and TRBJ1-3; D remains unclear. The germline CDR1 and CDR2 sequences are SGDLS and YYNGEE. The CDR3 consists of 15 residues. Trimming took 0 bases from V and 0 from J, leaving 7 bases between them. DNA for the CDR3: TGTGCCAGCAGCGTAGGTGGGGTCTCTGGAAACACCATATATTTT. It translates to CASSVGGVSGNTIYF.